This is a list of T cell receptor beta chains from one sample in a study of T cell responses to AZD1222 COVID-19 vaccine. Here immunoSEQ multiplex PCR was the method, and the copy in TCRdb shows in-frame clones only, minus some. Of about 150,000 clones in the sample, 93% were seen once. The specimen comprised peripheral blood, sampled on day 0 of AZD1222 vaccination. These TCRs come from an adult in good health. Each CDR3 is given without its conserved first and last residue. Fields, in order: clone size, V gene, J gene, CDR3 protein. Rows give clone size only sometimes, using once, few, many, or a class for an expanded clone.

-,TRBV28,TRBJ2-3,ASSKGLAETDTQY
-,TRBV6-5,TRBJ2-2,ASNPTSFAGELF
-,TRBV27,TRBJ2-1,ASSLSGQAYNEQF
-,TRBV5-4,TRBJ2-7,ASSLGGEHSYEQY
-,TRBV30,TRBJ1-5,AWSSDSSNQPQH
once,TRBV5-1,TRBJ1-1,ASSSEYQNTEAF
-,TRBV5-1,TRBJ1-2,ASSLEPAIEYGYT
-,TRBV5-6,TRBJ2-3,ASSLFPGTTRIDTQY
-,TRBV7-9,TRBJ2-5,ASSFLAVQETQY
-,TRBV19,TRBJ2-7,ASSIASDSYEQY
-,TRBV19,TRBJ2-2,ATKLGPENTGELF
-,TRBV24-1,TRBJ2-7,ATSDLGRPYEQY
-,TRBV6-4,TRBJ2-1,ASSSTSGVNEQF
-,TRBV30,TRBJ2-1,AWSPPLNEQF
-,TRBV28,TRBJ2-7,ASSFRRHYEQY
-,TRBV7-9,TRBJ1-5,ASSPSRESEPQH
once,TRBV6-5,TRBJ1-4,ASSYFHREDEKLF
once,TRBV13,TRBJ2-5,ASSLFIAGDQETQY
-,TRBV7-2,TRBJ1-4,ASSLVPLRGPNEKLF
-,TRBV15,TRBJ2-1,ATSREGGTEQF
-,TRBV2,TRBJ2-7,ASSESGQGSYEQY
-,TRBV28,TRBJ2-5,ASRKGQEEETQY
-,TRBV30,TRBJ2-7,AWGPGERVGQY
-,TRBV15,TRBJ2-7,ATSRGGEAYEQY
-,TRBV6-6,TRBJ1-6,ASSYDQGASPLH
-,TRBV5-8,TRBJ1-1,ASSLWGDTEAF
-,TRBV19,TRBJ2-3,ASSFSAASDTQY
-,TRBV28,TRBJ1-2,ASSTVGTDSG
-,TRBV18,TRBJ2-7,ASSTSGGAGSYEQY
-,TRBV10-1,TRBJ1-3,ASSEGKGMGNTIY
-,TRBV4-1,TRBJ2-4,ASSQDGTGLLAKNIQY
-,TRBV5-1,TRBJ2-1,ASSLGGFSYNEQF
-,TRBV5-4,TRBJ1-2,ASSFRANYGYT
-,TRBV11-3,TRBJ2-1,ASSLGTSGHHNEQF
-,TRBV6-4,TRBJ1-4,ASRGQAGF
-,TRBV28,TRBJ2-5,VVEAGETQY
few,TRBV21-1,TRBJ2-7,ASSLSNSNPSYEQY